This paragraph covers one TCR beta chain sequence. Its antigen is unidentified. The data belong to a study of T cell responses to AZD1222 COVID-19 vaccine. Study findings and constraints: Repertoire sampling was restricted to post-peak T cell response timepoints. Of spike-specific TCRs, nearly half reportedly target regions left unmutated in variants. Clonal diversity was possibly underestimated, and the donors were mostly white British, with more females.

The CDR3 contains 15 residues. The V gene's germline CDR1 is SGHNT and CDR2 YYREEE (reference sequence). V shed 0 bases and J 2 bases; nucleotides not matched to a gene: 2. Produced via immunoSEQ multiplex PCR; TCRdb's table is partial and in-frame only. Here the sample spans more than 70,000 clones, roughly nine tenths being singletons. This sequence originates from an adult who received the AZD1222 COVID-19 vaccine. V gene TRBV5-4 combines with J gene TRBJ2-7, with 10 bases fitting TRBD2. Sequenced material: peripheral blood, taken 28 days after the second AZD1222 dose. As DNA, the CDR3 is TGTGCCAGCAGCTTGGGGACTAGCGGTCCCTACGAGCAGTACTTC. It is translated as CASSLGTSGPYEQYF.